These 16 T cell receptor beta chains originate from one sample sequenced in a study of T-cell reconstitution after alpha-beta-depleted transplantation in children. As it was prepared, the TCRbeta library received unique molecular identifiers. TCRdb fed the PCR reads into MiXCR, producing one record per CDR3 protein. The sample lists 610,000 or so distinct CDR3 sequences, roughly 27% occurring once. The source material was PBMCs, sampled before TCRalphabeta/CD19-depleted stem cell transplant. The receptors derive from a boy under two years old with Wiskott-Aldrich syndrome, due to receive a stem cell transplant.

This clonotype has a single count. The chain has TRBV15 and TRBJ2-3; 13 positions match TRBD2. The CDR3 is 13 amino acids. CDR1 LNHNV and CDR2 YYDKDF come from the germline V gene (reference sequence). J gave up 10 bases and V 9 bases, and 7 bases lay outside the gene matches. Here the CDR3 reads CATRTSGRTAQYF. In DNA, the CDR3 is TGTGCCACACGGACTAGCGGGAGAACCGCGCAGTATTTT. The whole variable domain, remainder taken from reference TRBV15 and TRBJ2-3, is DAMVIQNPRYQVTQFGKPVTLSCSQTLNHNVMYWYQQKSSQAPKLLFHYYDKDFNNEADTPDNFQSRRPNTSFCFLDIRSPGLGDTAMYLCATRTSGRTAQYFGPGTRLTVL.

V usage is TRBV24-1 and J usage is TRBJ2-5; tentative D call: TRBD1 (8 bases). This CDR3 spans 15 amino acids. Germline values: CDR1 KGHDR, CDR2 SFDVKD. The ends were cut back, 1 base at V and 5 bases at J, with 13 bases in the middle. CDR3 in amino acids: CATSDFSQGGETQYF. The DNA of the CDR3 is TGTGCCACCAGTGATTTCTCACAGGGGGGGGAGACCCAGTACTTC.

This clonotype has only a few counts. V is TRBV10-2 and J is TRBJ2-1; 9 positions agree with TRBD2. The CDR3 runs to 19 residues. V was clipped by 2 bases and J by 2 bases; unmatched bases: 13. CDR1 and CDR2 from the germline V gene are WSHSY and SAAADI. CDR3 in DNA: TGCGCCAGCAGTGAGCCGGCAAGCGGGAGGAGGGTTCCCTACAATGAGCAGTTCTTC. Its translation: CASSEPASGRRVPYNEQFF.

The chain uses TRBV12-3 or TRBV12-4 and TRBJ2-4; D may be TRBD2 (7 bases). Trimming stripped 1 base from V and 12 bases from J, with 10 bases between. This CDR3 has 12 amino acids. CDR3 in amino acids: CASSLVGGAQYF. The DNA of the CDR3 is TGTGCCAGCAGTTTAGTTGGGGGGGCTCAGTACTTC.

The chain uses TRBV13 and TRBJ1-1; TRBD1 is a possible D gene (5 bases). In germline, CDR1 is PRHDT, CDR2 FYEKMQ (reference sequence). The V end was cut by 5 bases, the J end by 6 bases, with 13 bases between. The CDR3 contains 13 residues. The CDR3 here is CASSLQGRPEAFF. The CDR3 nucleotides read TGTGCCAGCAGCCTGCAGGGTAGGCCTGAAGCTTTCTTT.

The chain employs TRBV12-3 or TRBV12-4 and TRBJ2-7; weak D call: TRBD2 (5 bases). This CDR3 comprises 14 residues. Between the trimmed V and J ends, which lost 4 bases and 3 bases, there was a span of 13 bases. CDR3 loop: CASSSMPGGYEQYF. CDR3 in DNA: TGTGCCAGCAGTTCCATGCCAGGAGGCTACGAGCAGTACTTC.

This chain joins TRBV5-1 and TRBJ2-2; D call uncertain. Trimming left V 4 bases short and J 0 bases short, with 7 bases between. From germline, CDR1 is SGHRS and CDR2 YFSETQ. The CDR3 length is 14 residues. CDR3 DNA sequence: TGCGCCAGCAGCGCAGTTCCGAACACCGGGGAGCTGTTTTTT. Its translation is CASSAVPNTGELFF.

This clonotype was counted between two and nine times. The chain combines TRBV5-6 with TRBJ2-5; unclear D gene. CDR1 is SGHDT, CDR2 YYEEEE, per germline. V was trimmed by 0 bases and J by 7 bases, leaving 7 bases between them. The CDR3 totals 12 residues. The chain's CDR3 is CASSLAMGTQYF. DNA of the CDR3: TGTGCCAGCAGCTTGGCCATGGGGACCCAGTACTTC.

The chain combines TRBV5-6 with TRBJ2-1; 8 nucleotides match TRBD2. Germline trimming cut 2 bases from V and 0 bases from J; bases unmatched to any gene: 10. This CDR3 has 18 residues. CDR1 is SGHDT, CDR2 YYEEEE, per germline. The CDR3 spells CASSLILAEKGSYNEQFF. The CDR3 coding sequence is TGTGCCAGCAGCTTAATACTAGCGGAGAAGGGCTCCTACAATGAGCAGTTCTTC. The variable domain in full, completed from reference TRBV5-6 and TRBJ2-1, reads DAGVTQSPTHLIKTRGQQVTLRCSPKSGHDTVSWYQQALGQGPQFIFQYYEEEERQRGNFPDRFSGHQFPNYSSELNVNALLLGDSALYLCASSLILAEKGSYNEQFFGPGTRLTVL.

The rearrangement joins TRBV5-1 to TRBJ2-7; the match to TRBD2 covers 11 bases. This CDR3 is 15 amino acids long. In germline, CDR1 is SGHRS, CDR2 YFSETQ. With 0 bases clipped from V and 3 bases from J, the junction kept 2 bases outside the gene matches. CDR3 DNA: TGCGCCAGCAGCTTGGTGACTAGCGGGAACTACGAGCAGTACTTC. It yields the protein CASSLVTSGNYEQYF.

The J gene is TRBJ2-2, the V gene TRBV10-3, with TRBD2 identical over 14 bases. CDR1 is ENHRY and CDR2 is SYGVKD in the germline V gene. The CDR3 has 16 amino acids. J lost 6 bases, V lost 4 bases, and 4 bases had no gene match. The CDR3 coding sequence is TGTGCCATCAGTGTCACGACTAGCGGGAGGGCCGGGGAGCTGTTTTTT. It yields the protein CAISVTTSGRAGELFF.

The rearrangement joins TRBV28 to TRBJ2-7; D gene unclear. The V end lost 6 bases, the J end lost 3 bases, and 15 bases lay between the germline ends. The length of the CDR3 is 14 residues. Looked up from germline, CDR1 is MDHEN and CDR2 is SYDVKM. The CDR3 reads CASSRPSGVYEQYF. DNA of the CDR3: TGTGCCAGCAGCCGGCCGTCTGGGGTCTACGAGCAGTACTTC.

V and J are TRBV3-1 and TRBJ2-1; D is unclear. Germline V gives CDR1 LGHDT, CDR2 YNNKEL (reference sequence). V was cut by 2 bases and J by 9 bases, with 11 bases left in between. The length of the CDR3 is 13 residues. Written as DNA, the CDR3 is TGTGCCAGCAGCCAACTAGTCGCACTTGAGCAGTTCTTC. Its protein product is CASSQLVALEQFF.

This clonotype was detected only a few times. The chain is built from TRBV9 and TRBJ2-1; D remains ambiguous. This CDR3 is built from 12 residues. CDR1 SGDLS and CDR2 YYNGEE come from the germline V gene. The V end lost 1 base, the J end lost 6 bases, and 5 bases lay between the germline ends. The CDR3: CASSVSSNEQFF. The CDR3 DNA sequence: TGTGCCAGCAGCGTAAGTAGCAATGAGCAGTTCTTC. Filled out from reference TRBV9 and TRBJ2-1, the complete variable domain reads DSGVTQTPKHLITATGQRVTLRCSPRSGDLSVYWYQQSLDQGLQFLIQYYNGEERAKGNILERFSAQQFPDLHSELNLSSLELGDSALYFCASSVSSNEQFFGPGTRLTVL.

This clonotype was observed a few times. This sequence joins TRBV9 and TRBJ2-7; 9 bases agree with TRBD2. The length of the CDR3 is 15 residues. Trimming at V came to 3 bases and at J to 0 bases, leaving 4 bases not matched to a gene. The germline gives CDR1 SGDLS, CDR2 YYNGEE. The CDR3 is CASSARSGSSYEQYF. The CDR3 DNA reads TGTGCCAGCAGCGCCCGTAGCGGGAGCTCCTACGAGCAGTACTTC. Looking up the rest from reference TRBV9 and TRBJ2-7 gives the full variable domain: DSGVTQTPKHLITATGQRVTLRCSPRSGDLSVYWYQQSLDQGLQFLIQYYNGEERAKGNILERFSAQQFPDLHSELNLSSLELGDSALYFCASSARSGSSYEQYFGPGTRLTVT.

This chain joins TRBV5-1 and TRBJ2-5; D is undetermined. Germline V lookup: CDR1 SGHRS, CDR2 YFSETQ. The CDR3 covers 13 residues. Trimming shortened V by 0 bases and J by 6 bases, and 9 bases separated the two germline ends. The CDR3 DNA is TGCGCCAGCAGCTTGGGGGGATTACAGACCCAGTACTTC. Protein sequence: CASSLGGLQTQYF.